The present T cell receptor (beta chain) was sequenced within a study of blood T cells in healthy people across ages. A second PCR of 7 to 11 cycles used a sample-barcoded 5' primer and a J-beta primer mix. TCRdb itself ran the 5' RACE reads through MiXCR, one entry per CDR3 protein. Here the sample spans about 1.4 million distinct CDR3 sequences, approximately 59% being singletons. The CDR3 length is 14 residues. Germline CDR1 reads SNHLY; CDR2 reads FYNNEI. Trimming removed 4 bases from V and 5 bases from J, with 12 bases in between. What was sequenced was blood. This clonotype originated in a young man in good health. This chain connects TRBV2 to TRBJ2-1; the D gene is possibly TRBD2 (7 bases). The DNA of the CDR3 is TGTGCCAGCAGTGCTCGGGGGGCCAACAATGAGCAGTTCTTC. Translated, it gives CASSARGANNEQFF.